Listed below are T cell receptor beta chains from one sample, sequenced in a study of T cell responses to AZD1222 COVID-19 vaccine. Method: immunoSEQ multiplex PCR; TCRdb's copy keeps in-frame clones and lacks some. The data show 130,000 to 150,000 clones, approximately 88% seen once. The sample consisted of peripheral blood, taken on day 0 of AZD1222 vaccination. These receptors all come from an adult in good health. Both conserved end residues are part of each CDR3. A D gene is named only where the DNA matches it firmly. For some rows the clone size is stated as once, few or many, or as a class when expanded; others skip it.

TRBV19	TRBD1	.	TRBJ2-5	TGTGCCAGTAGTCCGGGACAGTTGTACCAAGAGACCCAGTACTTC	CASSPGQLYQETQYF
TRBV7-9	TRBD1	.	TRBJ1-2	TGTGCCAGCAGCTTAGGGGACAGGTTTTCCTATGGCTACACCTTC	CASSLGDRFSYGYTF
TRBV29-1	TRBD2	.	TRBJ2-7	TGCAGCGTTGAAATTCCGGGGACTAGCGGGTACTACGAGCAGTACTTC	CSVEIPGTSGYYEQYF
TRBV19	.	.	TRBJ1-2	TGTGCCAGTAGTTCACAGGCGCGCGTAACCTACTATGGCTACACCTTC	CASSSQARVTYYGYTF
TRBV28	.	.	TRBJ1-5	TGTGCCAGCAGTTCTCCCGGGCAAAATCAGCCCCAGCATTTT	CASSSPGQNQPQHF
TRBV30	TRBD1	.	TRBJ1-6	TGTGCCTCAGCGGGACAGGGCCTCTCACCCCTCCACTTT	CASAGQGLSPLHF
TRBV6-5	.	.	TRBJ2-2	TGTGCCAGCAGTTACTCTCAGGGTTCAACCGGGGAGCTGTTTTTT	CASSYSQGSTGELFF
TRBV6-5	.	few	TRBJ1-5	TGTGCCAGCATAGGACAGTTGAGGGAGCCCCAGCATTTT	CASIGQLREPQHF
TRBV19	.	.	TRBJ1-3	TGTGCCAGTAGTGCAGGAGCTGGAAACACCATATATTTT	CASSAGAGNTIYF
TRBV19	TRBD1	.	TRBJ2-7	TGTGCCAGTAGTATAAGAGACAGGGGAGGCTACGAGCAGTACTTC	CASSIRDRGGYEQYF
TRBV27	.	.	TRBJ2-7	TGTGCCAGCAGTTTAGCCACCTCGGGGTGGGAGCAGTACTTC	CASSLATSGWEQYF
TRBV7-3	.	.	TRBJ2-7	TGTGCCAGCAGCTCGGGACTGGGCTACGAGCAGTACTTC	CASSSGLGYEQYF
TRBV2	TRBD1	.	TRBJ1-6	TGTGCCAGCAGCCGGACAGGGAATAATTCACCCCTCCACTTT	CASSRTGNNSPLHF
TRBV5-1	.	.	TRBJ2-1	TGCGCCAGCAGCTCTGGCTCGGACTGGAGGGAAGATGAGCAGTTCTTC	CASSSGSDWREDEQFF
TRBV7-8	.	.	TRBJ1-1	TGTGCCAGCAGCGGCGACAGGAGGACTGAAGCTTTCTTT	CASSGDRRTEAFF
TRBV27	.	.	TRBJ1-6	TGTGCCAGTTCTCTTGAGCCGAGCTCCTATAATTCACCCCTCCACTTT	CASSLEPSSYNSPLHF
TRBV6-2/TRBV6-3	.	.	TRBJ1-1	TGTGCCAGCAGTTACTCGGAGGTCAGCCTGAACACTGAAGCTTTCTTT	CASSYSEVSLNTEAFF
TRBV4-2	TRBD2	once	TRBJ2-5	TGTGCCAGCAGCCAAGATCGGTCTAGCGGGAGTCCAGAGACCCAGTACTTC	CASSQDRSSGSPETQYF
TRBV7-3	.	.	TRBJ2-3	TGTGCCAGCAGTACCAGGGGACCCGGGACAGATACGCAGTATTTT	CASSTRGPGTDTQYF
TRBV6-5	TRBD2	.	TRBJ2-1	TGTGCCAGCAGTTACTCTAGCGGGAACTCTGAGCAGTTCTTC	CASSYSSGNSEQFF
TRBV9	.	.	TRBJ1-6	TGTGCCAGCAGCGTAGGACAAACGGCGTCACCCCTCCACTTT	CASSVGQTASPLHF
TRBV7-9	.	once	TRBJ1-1	TGTGCCAGCAGCGGAGACACAGGGTACACTGAAGCTTTCTTT	CASSGDTGYTEAFF
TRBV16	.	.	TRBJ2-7	TGTGCCAGCAGCCAATCGAGGGCGGCTAAAAAGCAGTACTTC	CASSQSRAAKKQYF
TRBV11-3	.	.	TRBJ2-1	TGTGCCAGCAGCTTAACCGGGACCTATGAGCAGTTCTTC	CASSLTGTYEQFF
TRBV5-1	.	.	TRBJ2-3	TGCGCCAGCAGCAGCCGGACAACTACAGATACGCAGTATTTT	CASSSRTTTDTQYF
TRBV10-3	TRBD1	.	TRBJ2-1	TGTGCCATCAGAGCGGACAGGGCCTACAATGAGCAGTTCTTC	CAIRADRAYNEQFF
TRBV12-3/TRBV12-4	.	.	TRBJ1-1	TGTGCCAGCACCCTCTTTGGGAACACTGAAGCTTTCTTT	CASTLFGNTEAFF
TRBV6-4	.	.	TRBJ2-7	TGTGCCAACCAATGCAGGAAACCCTACGAGCAGTACTTC	CANQCRKPYEQYF
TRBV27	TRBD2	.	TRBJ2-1	TGTGCCAGCAGTCTGTCTAGCGGCCCGTACAATGAGCAGTTCTTC	CASSLSSGPYNEQFF
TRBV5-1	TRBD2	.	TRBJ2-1	TGCGCCAGCAGCTTGACGACTAGCGGGAGATTCAATGAGCAGTTCTTC	CASSLTTSGRFNEQFF
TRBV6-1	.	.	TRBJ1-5	TGTGCCAGCAGTGAAGAGGGGGGGGCACAGCATTTT	CASSEEGGAQHF
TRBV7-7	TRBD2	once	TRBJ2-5	TGTGCTAGCAGCCCGAGTTCGGGGGGAGCGGAGACCCAGTACTTC	CASSPSSGGAETQYF
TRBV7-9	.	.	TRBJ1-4	TGTGCCAGCAGCTTAGGTGGGGGGAAAGATGAAAAACTGTTTTTT	CASSLGGGKDEKLFF
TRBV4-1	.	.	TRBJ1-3	TGCGCCAGCACGCAGGGGCGCCCTGGAAACACCATATATTTT	CASTQGRPGNTIYF
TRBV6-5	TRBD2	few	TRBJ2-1	TGTGCCAGCAGTACCCGGACTAGCGGCAATGAGCAGTTCTTC	CASSTRTSGNEQFF
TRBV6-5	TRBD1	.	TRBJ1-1	TGTGCCAGCAGCCCGGACAGGGTGGGGAACACTGAAGCTTTCTTT	CASSPDRVGNTEAFF
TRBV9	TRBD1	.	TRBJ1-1	TGTGCCAGCAGCGTAGTCCGGGACAGTGAAGCTTTCTTT	CASSVVRDSEAFF
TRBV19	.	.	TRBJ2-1	TGTGCCAGTAGTCATAGGGGCGACAATGAGCAGTTCTTC	CASSHRGDNEQFF
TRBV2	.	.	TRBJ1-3	TGTGCCAGCAGGGGGGTGTTCTCTGGAAACACCATATATTTT	CASRGVFSGNTIYF
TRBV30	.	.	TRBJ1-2	TGTGCCTGGAGTGTACTCAGGGGACCCTATGGCTACACCTTC	CAWSVLRGPYGYTF
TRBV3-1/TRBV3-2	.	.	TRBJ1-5	TGTGCCAGCAGCCAGAATCCGGGGGCAGGAAATCAGCCCCAGCATTTT	CASSQNPGAGNQPQHF
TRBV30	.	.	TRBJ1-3	TGTGCCTGGAGTGTACGGCGGAGCTCTGGAAACACCATATATTTT	CAWSVRRSSGNTIYF
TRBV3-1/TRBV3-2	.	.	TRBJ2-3	TGTGCCAGCAGCACCCTAGATACGCAGTATTTT	CASSTLDTQYF
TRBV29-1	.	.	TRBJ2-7	TGCAGCGCTTGTTGGACGAGCACGGGCGAGCAGTACTTC	CSACWTSTGEQYF
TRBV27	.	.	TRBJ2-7	TGTGCCAGCAGTAGGGACCCTACTTACTACGAGCAGTACTTC	CASSRDPTYYEQYF
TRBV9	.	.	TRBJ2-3	TGTGCCAGCAGAGGGGGGGCTGGTACGCAGTATTTT	CASRGGAGTQYF
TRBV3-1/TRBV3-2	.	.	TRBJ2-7	TGTGCCAGCAGCCAAGGGCAGTGGCAGCAGTACTTC	CASSQGQWQQYF
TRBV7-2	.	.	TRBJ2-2	TGTGCCAGCAGCTTAGCCGGGGAGCTGTTTTTT	CASSLAGELFF
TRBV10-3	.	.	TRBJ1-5	TGTGCCATCAGTGAGACGGTCAGTATGCAGCCCCAGCATTTT	CAISETVSMQPQHF
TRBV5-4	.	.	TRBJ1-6	TGTGCCAGCAGCTTTGGGGGCAGACAGAATTCACCCCTCCACTTT	CASSFGGRQNSPLHF
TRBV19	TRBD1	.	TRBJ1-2	TGTGCCAGTCTCAGTCCGGGACAGGGAGTGAAAGGCTACACCTTC	CASLSPGQGVKGYTF
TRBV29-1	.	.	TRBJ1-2	TGCAGCGTTGATCGAGTATATGGCTACACCTTC	CSVDRVYGYTF
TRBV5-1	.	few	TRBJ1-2	TGCGCCAGCAGCTGGGGCTGGGGATCGGGCTATGGCTACACCTTC	CASSWGWGSGYGYTF
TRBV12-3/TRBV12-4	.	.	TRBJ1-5	TGTGCCAGCAGCCCCAGGGATACTCAGCCCCAGCATTTT	CASSPRDTQPQHF
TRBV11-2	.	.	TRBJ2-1	TGTGCCAGCAGCTTAGATCTGGCACAGATCTTC	CASSLDLAQIF
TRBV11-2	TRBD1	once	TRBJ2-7	TGTGCCAGCAGCTGGGACAGGGGCAGTGGCGAGCAGTACTTC	CASSWDRGSGEQYF